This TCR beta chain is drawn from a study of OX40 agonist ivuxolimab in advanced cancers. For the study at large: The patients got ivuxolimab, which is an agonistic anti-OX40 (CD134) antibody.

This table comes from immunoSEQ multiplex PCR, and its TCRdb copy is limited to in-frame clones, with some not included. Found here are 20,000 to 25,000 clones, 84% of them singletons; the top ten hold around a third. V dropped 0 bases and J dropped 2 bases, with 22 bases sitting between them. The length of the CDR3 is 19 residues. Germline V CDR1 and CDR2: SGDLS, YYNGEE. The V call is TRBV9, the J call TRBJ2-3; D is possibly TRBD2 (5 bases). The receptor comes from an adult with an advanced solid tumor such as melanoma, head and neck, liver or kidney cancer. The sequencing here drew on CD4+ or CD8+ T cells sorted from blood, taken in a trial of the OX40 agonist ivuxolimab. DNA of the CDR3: TGTGCCAGCAGCGTAGCTGAAAGCTCCTCTCGGAGGTCCACAGATACGCAGTATTTT. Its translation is CASSVAESSSRRSTDTQYF.